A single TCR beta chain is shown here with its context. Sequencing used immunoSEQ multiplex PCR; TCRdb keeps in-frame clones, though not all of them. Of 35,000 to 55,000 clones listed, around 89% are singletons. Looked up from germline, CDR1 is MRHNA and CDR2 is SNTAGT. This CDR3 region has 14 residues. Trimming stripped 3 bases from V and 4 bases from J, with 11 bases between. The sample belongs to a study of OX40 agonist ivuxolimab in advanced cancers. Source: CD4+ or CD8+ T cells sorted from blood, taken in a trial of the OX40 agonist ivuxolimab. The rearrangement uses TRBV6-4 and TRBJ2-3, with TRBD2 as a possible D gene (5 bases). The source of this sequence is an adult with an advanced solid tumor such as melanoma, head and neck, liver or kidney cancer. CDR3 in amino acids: CASSESGIPDTQYF. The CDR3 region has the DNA TGTGCCAGCAGTGAATCGGGGATACCAGATACGCAGTATTTT.